Described below is a single T cell receptor (beta chain) sequence and its context. The data originate from a study of blood T cell repertoires in COVID-19. Whole-study context: Some COVID-19 samples were acute and others convalescent; all came from the United States, Italy and Spain.

Those who participated ranged in age from about 18 to 89 years and resided in 20 to 25 US areas. Participants reported their clinical history, and cohort assignment relied on those reports. Trimming pared 3 bases from V and 4 bases from J, leaving 15 bases between. The CDR3 has 14 amino acids. Germline CDR1 reads DFQATT; CDR2 reads SNEGSKA (reference sequence). Per the study methods: Estimates of nucleated cell counts were drawn from the amplification of reference gene primers. Sequencing was performed with immunoSEQ multiplex PCR; in TCRdb, only in-frame clones are kept and a portion is missing. V, J and clone size are taken as reported in that table, and D and trimming were inferred from the DNA itself. There are under 200,000 clones in the sample; roughly 80% occur only once, and roughly 5% lies in the top ten.

Specimen: PBMCs or T cells enriched from blood (not recorded which). This sequence joins TRBV20-1 and TRBJ1-1; D may be TRBD1 (5 bases). The origin of this receptor is a woman aged 35 to 49 with acute COVID-19. The chain's CDR3 is CSASLGGGVTEAFF. The CDR3 DNA reads TGCAGTGCTAGTCTGGGGGGAGGCGTCACTGAAGCTTTCTTT.